This T cell receptor (beta chain) emerged from a study of blood T cell repertoires in COVID-19. TCRdb keeps only in-frame clones here, not all; method: immunoSEQ multiplex PCR. The data contain 170,000 or so clones, around nine tenths of them seen just once; the ten biggest clones take up 0.55% to 0.6%. This CDR3 contains 15 residues. The germline CDR1 and CDR2 sequences are MDHEN and SYDVKM. Losses at the gene ends were 3 bases for V and 7 bases for J; bases not matched to a gene: 9. This TCR came from a man between 60 and 75 years old with COVID-19, enrolled during active disease. The source material was peripheral blood. This chain joins TRBV28 and TRBJ1-2, with 9 bases lining up with TRBD1. CDR3 nucleotides: TGTGCCAGCAGTTTGCCACCGGGACAGGGTGTTGGCTACACCTTC. It specifies CASSLPPGQGVGYTF.